The sequence of this T cell receptor (beta chain) was determined in a study of Graves' ophthalmopathy and Graves' hyperthyroidism. The study, taken as a whole, reports: Blood contained most expanded thyroid clonotypes exceeding 0.001 frequency.

With V trimmed by 4 bases and J by 8 bases, 13 bases remained unmatched. CDR3 length: 15 amino acids. Germline V gene lookup returns CDR1 MGHDK and CDR2 SYGVNS. RNA transcripts were the source from which TCR beta CDR3 regions were amplified. Following a first-round RT-PCR that used HTBI primers, a second-round multiplex PCR was carried out. MiXCR, applied by TCRdb to the multiplex PCR reads, yields one record per CDR3 protein. The repertoire holds around 1,000,000 distinct CDR3 sequences, with around a third as singletons. Points on this clonotype: Its antigen remains unknown.

Participants with hyperthyroidism, aged 18 to 65, were newly diagnosed with under 2 months' duration. Uncontrolled infections, other autoimmune diseases, pregnancy or lactation barred patients from enrollment. The genes are TRBV25-1 and TRBJ1-2, with 7 bases fitting TRBD1. Material: peripheral blood or thyroid tissue (not recorded which). The sequence was collected from an adult man with Graves' hyperthyroidism. The CDR3: CASSAFPSGGWGYTF. The CDR3 DNA reads as TGTGCCAGCAGTGCCTTTCCCTCAGGGGGTTGGGGCTACACCTTC.